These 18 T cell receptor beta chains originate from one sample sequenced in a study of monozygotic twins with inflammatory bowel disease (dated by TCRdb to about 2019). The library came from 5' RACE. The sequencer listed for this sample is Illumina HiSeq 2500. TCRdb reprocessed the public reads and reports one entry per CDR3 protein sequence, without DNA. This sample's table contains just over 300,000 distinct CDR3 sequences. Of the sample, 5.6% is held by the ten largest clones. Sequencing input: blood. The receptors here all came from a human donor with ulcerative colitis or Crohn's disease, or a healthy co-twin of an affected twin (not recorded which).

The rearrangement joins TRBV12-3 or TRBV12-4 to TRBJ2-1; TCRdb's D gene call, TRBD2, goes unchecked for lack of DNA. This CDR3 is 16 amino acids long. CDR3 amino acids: CASSRGWGGSTNEQFF.

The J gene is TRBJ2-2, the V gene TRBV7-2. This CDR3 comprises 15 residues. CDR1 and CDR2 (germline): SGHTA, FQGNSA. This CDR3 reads CASSLHGTNTGELFF.

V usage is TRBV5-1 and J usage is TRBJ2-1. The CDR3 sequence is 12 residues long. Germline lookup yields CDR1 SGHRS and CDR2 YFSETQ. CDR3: CASSLEWDEQFF.

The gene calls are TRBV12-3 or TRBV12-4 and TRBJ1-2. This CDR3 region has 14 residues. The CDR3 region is CASRMSGANYGYTF.

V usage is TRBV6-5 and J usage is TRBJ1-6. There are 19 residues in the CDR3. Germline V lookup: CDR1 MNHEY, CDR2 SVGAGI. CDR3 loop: CASSYSMVSSSSYNSPLHF.

The CDR3 reads CASRGFVSETQYF. This chain connects TRBV3-1 to TRBJ2-5. The CDR3 has 13 amino acids. CDR1 and CDR2 (germline): LGHDT, YNNKEL (reference sequence).

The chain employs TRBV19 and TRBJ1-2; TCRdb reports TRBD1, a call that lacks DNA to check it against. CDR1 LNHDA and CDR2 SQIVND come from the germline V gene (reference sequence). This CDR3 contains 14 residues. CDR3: CASSIEPLVDGYTF.

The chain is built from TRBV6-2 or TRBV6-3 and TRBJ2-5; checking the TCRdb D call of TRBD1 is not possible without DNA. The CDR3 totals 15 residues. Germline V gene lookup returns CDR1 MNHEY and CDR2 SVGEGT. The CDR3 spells CASSYQGGRRETQYF.

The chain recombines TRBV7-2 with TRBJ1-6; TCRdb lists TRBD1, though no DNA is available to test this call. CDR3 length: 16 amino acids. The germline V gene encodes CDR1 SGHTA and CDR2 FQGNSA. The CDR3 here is CASSAAAGTGAPPLHF.

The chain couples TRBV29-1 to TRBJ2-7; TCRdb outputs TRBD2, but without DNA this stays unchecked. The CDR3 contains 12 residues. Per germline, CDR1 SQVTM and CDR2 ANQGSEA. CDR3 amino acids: CSVQGRPYEQYF.

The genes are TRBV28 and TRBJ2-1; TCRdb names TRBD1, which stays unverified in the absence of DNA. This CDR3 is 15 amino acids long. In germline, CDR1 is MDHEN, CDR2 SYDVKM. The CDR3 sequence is CASRLNPLSYNEQFF.

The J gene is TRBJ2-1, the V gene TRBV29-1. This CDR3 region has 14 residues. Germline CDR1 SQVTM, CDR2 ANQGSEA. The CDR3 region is CSVDDRGSYNEQFF.

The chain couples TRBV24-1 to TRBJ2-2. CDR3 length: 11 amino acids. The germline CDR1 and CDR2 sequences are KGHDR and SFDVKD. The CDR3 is CATAYTGELFF.

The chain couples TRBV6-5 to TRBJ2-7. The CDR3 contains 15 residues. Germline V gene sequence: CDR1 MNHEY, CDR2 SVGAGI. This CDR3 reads CASSYSSGVPYEQYF.

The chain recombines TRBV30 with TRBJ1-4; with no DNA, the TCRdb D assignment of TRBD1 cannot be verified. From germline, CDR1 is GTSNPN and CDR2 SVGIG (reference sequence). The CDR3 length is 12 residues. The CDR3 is CAWSEGWEKLFF.

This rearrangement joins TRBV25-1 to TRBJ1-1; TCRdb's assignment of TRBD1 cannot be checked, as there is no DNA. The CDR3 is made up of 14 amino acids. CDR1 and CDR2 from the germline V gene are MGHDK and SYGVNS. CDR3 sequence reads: CASNPGGRHEEAFF.

The CDR3 reads CASSTGTASSPLHF. The V call is TRBV7-3, the J call TRBJ1-6; TCRdb designates TRBD1, a call that cannot be tested without DNA. The CDR3 totals 14 residues. The germline V gene has CDR1 SGHTA and CDR2 FQGTGA.

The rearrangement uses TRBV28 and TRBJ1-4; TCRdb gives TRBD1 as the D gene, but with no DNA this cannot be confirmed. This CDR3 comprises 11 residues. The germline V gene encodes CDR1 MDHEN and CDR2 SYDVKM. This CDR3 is CASGRGEKLFF.